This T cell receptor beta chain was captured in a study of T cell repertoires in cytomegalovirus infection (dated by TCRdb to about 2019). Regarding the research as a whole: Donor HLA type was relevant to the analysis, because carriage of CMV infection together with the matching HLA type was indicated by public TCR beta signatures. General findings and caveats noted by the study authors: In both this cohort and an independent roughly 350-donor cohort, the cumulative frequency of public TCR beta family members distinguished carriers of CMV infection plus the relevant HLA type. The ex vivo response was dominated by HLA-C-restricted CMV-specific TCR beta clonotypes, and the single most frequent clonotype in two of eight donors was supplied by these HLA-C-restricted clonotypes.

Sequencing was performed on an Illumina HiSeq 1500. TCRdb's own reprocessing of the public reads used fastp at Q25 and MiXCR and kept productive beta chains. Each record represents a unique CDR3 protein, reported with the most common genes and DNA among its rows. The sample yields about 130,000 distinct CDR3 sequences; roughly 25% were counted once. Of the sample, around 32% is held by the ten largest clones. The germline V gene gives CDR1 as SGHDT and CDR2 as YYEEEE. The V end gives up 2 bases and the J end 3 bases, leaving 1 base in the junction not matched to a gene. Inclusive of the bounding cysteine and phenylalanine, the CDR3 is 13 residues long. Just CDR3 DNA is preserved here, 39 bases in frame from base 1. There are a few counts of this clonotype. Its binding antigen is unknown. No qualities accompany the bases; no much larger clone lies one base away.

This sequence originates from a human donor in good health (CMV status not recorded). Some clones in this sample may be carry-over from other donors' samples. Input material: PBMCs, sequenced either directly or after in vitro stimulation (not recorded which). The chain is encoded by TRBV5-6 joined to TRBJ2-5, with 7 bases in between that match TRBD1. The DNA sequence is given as TGTGCCAGCAGCTTTGGGACAGAAGAGACCCAGTACTTC. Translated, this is CASSFGTEETQYF.